The 13 T cell receptor beta chains below come from one sample, sequenced in a study of shared clonotypes between healthy human individuals. Assay: immunoSEQ multiplex PCR; the TCRdb copy retains only in-frame clones and omits some. The data hold some 2,000,000 clones, with approximately 95% observed a single time. Material: naive CD4+ T cells sorted from blood. Subset reported: CD45RA+ positively selected. The receptors shown here come from a man between 18 and 29 years old in good health.

The V and J genes are TRBV11-2 and TRBJ2-2; either TRBD1 or TRBD2 may fit D (6 bases each). This CDR3 region has 16 residues. Looked up from germline, CDR1 is SGHAT and CDR2 is FQNNGV. Trimming left V 5 bases short and J 6 bases short, with 19 bases between. The CDR3 loop is CASSTPRGRGSGELFF. In nucleotides, the CDR3 is TGTGCCAGCAGCACTCCCCGGGGGCGCGGTTCCGGGGAGCTGTTTTTT.

The chain is built from TRBV16 and TRBJ1-1; D might be TRBD1 (5 bases). Per germline, CDR1 KGHSY and CDR2 FQNENV. This CDR3 has 13 amino acids. Trimming cost V 3 bases and J 4 bases, with 9 bases left between them. The CDR3 sequence is CASSQGEVTEAFF. DNA of the CDR3: TGTGCCAGCAGCCAGGGGGAGGTCACTGAAGCTTTCTTT.

The rearrangement links TRBV7-2 to TRBJ2-7, with 9 bases fitting TRBD2. The CDR3 runs to 15 residues. V lost 4 bases, J lost 2 bases, and 6 bases stayed unmatched. Per germline, CDR1 SGHTA and CDR2 FQGNSA. The CDR3 sequence: CASSSTGLATYEQYF. DNA of the CDR3: TGTGCCAGCAGCTCGACGGGACTAGCCACCTACGAGCAGTACTTC.

This chain uses TRBV2 with TRBJ2-5; no reliable D call. Germline assignment: CDR1 SNHLY and CDR2 FYNNEI. The CDR3 spans 14 residues. Trimming cost V 0 bases and J 5 bases, with 10 bases left between them. The chain's CDR3 is CASSEAKGRETQYF. The CDR3 DNA sequence: TGTGCCAGCAGTGAAGCGAAGGGTAGGGAGACCCAGTACTTC.

The chain uses TRBV10-3 and TRBJ2-1; perhaps D is TRBD1 or TRBD2 (5 bases each). Germline V gene lookup returns CDR1 ENHRY and CDR2 SYGVKD. The CDR3 contains 12 residues. V dropped 5 bases and J dropped 8 bases, with 10 bases sitting between them. CDR3 sequence: CAISSGTDEQFF. The CDR3, as DNA: TGTGCCATCAGTTCAGGGACCGATGAGCAGTTCTTC.

For the CDR3, the DNA is TGTGCCAGCAGTTATAACAGGGATGGCTACACCTTC. Protein product: CASSYNRDGYTF. The chain carries TRBV6-5 and TRBJ1-2; possibly TRBD1 for D (6 bases). Trimming stripped 3 bases from V and 6 bases from J, with 8 bases between. The CDR3 is 12 residues long. Germline lookup yields CDR1 MNHEY and CDR2 SVGAGI.

CDR3 coding DNA: TGTGCCAGTAGTATCATGGGACAGGGTTTGTACGAGCAGTACTTC. It encodes CASSIMGQGLYEQYF. The rearrangement links TRBV19 to TRBJ2-7, with 9 bases fitting TRBD1. The CDR3 has 15 amino acids. Trimming took 3 bases from V and 4 from J; bases not matched to a gene: 7. Germline V gives CDR1 LNHDA, CDR2 SQIVND (reference sequence).

V usage is TRBV6-6 and J usage is TRBJ1-1; TRBD1 is a possible D gene (5 bases). The CDR3 has 14 amino acids. Germline V gene sequence: CDR1 MNHNY, CDR2 SVGAGI (reference sequence). V was shortened by 6 bases and J by 1 base, with 12 bases between the two germline ends. The DNA for the CDR3 is TGTGCCAGCAGATCGGACACCCCGAACACTGAAGCTTTCTTT. It translates to CASRSDTPNTEAFF.

This sequence joins TRBV30 and TRBJ1-5; maybe TRBD1 (6 bases). Trimming cost V 1 base and J 0 bases, with 13 bases left between them. CDR1 and CDR2 (germline): GTSNPN, SVGIG (reference sequence). This CDR3 region has 16 residues. CDR3 nucleotide sequence: TGTGCCTGGAGTGGGAGGGGGAAAACTAGCAATCAGCCCCAGCATTTT. Protein sequence: CAWSGRGKTSNQPQHF. Together with reference TRBV30 and TRBJ1-5, the CDR3 gives the full variable domain: SQTIHQWPATLVQPVGSPLSLECTVEGTSNPNLYWYRQAAGRGLQLLFYSVGIGQISSEVPQNLSASRPQDRQFILSSKKLLLSDSGFYLCAWSGRGKTSNQPQHFGDGTRLSIL.

The chain recombines TRBV5-1 with TRBJ1-5; D gene ambiguous. Deletions cut 2 bases from V and 3 bases from J, with 12 bases between. CDR1 is SGHRS, CDR2 YFSETQ, per germline. This CDR3 region has 15 residues. The CDR3, as DNA: TGCGCCAGCAGCTTTGACGGAGATTTCAATCAGCCCCAGCATTTT. Translating gives CASSFDGDFNQPQHF.

The chain joins TRBV29-1 to TRBJ2-2; 10 bases are a match to TRBD1. The CDR3 has 15 amino acids. Germline trimming cut 6 bases from V and 6 bases from J; bases unmatched to any gene: 10. The V gene's germline CDR1 is SQVTM and CDR2 ANQGSEA. The CDR3 here is CSVGSGTGVAGELFF. CDR3 DNA: TGCAGCGTGGGGTCCGGGACAGGGGTGGCCGGGGAGCTGTTTTTT.

The V and J genes are TRBV6-6 and TRBJ1-4; D remains unclear. The ends were cut back, 5 bases at V and 5 bases at J, with 12 bases in the middle. The CDR3 has 14 residues. Germline CDR1 is MNHNY and CDR2 is SVGAGI (reference sequence). CDR3 sequence reads: CASSKEGGNEKLFF. The CDR3 DNA sequence: TGTGCCAGCAGTAAGGAAGGAGGCAATGAAAAACTGTTTTTT.

The chain links TRBV27 to TRBJ1-1; D is ambiguous. CDR3 size: 19 residues. The V gene lost 4 bases and the J gene lost 2 bases, with 26 bases spanning the gap. Germline V gene data show CDR1 as MNHEY and CDR2 as SMNVEV (reference sequence). The CDR3 sequence: CASSSSRGLSVNLNTEAFF. As DNA, the CDR3 is TGTGCCAGCAGTTCCTCCAGAGGGCTGTCAGTTAATTTAAACACTGAAGCTTTCTTT.